This is a list of T cell receptor beta chains from one sample in a study of regulatory T cells in long-lasting Graves disease. TCRdb reprocessed the multiplex PCR reads with MiXCR, giving one entry per CDR3 protein. Of hundreds of thousands of distinct CDR3 sequences listed, around 15% are singletons. This sample also appeared in a second study, on T cells in Graves' hyperthyroidism and ophthalmopathy.

The specimen comprised peripheral blood mononuclear cells (PBMCs), sampled at new diagnosis, from a patient treated with antithyroid drugs. The receptors come from a woman in her 30s with Graves disease. The CDR3 runs from the conserved cysteine through the conserved F or W.

cdr3_aa | v_call
CASILENTEAFF | TRBV6-1
CASSLRSRARLIRKAKNIQYF | TRBV28
CASSQGTGRHEQYF | TRBV28
CASSIGTSGNQETQYF | TRBV19
CASSYSSRDRGSSGEAYEQYF | TRBV6-5
CASSFRLAGTETQYF | TRBV7-9
CSARIGGRLSSYNEQFF | TRBV20-1
CASSGGRYYEQYF | TRBV6-2/TRBV6-3
CASSQDFLGSPLHF | TRBV3-1
CASSLGQVAGTGELFF | TRBV7-9
CASSLKSGSYNSPLHF | TRBV5-1
CASSISGIGTEAFF | TRBV19
CASSEASNQPQHF | TRBV6-4
CASRTGDGLTNTEAFF | TRBV6-2/TRBV6-3
CASSSLALPPYNEQFF | TRBV7-9
CASSQRYDGEKLFF | TRBV11-2
CASTPGASRPSTQYF | TRBV6-2/TRBV6-3
CASSRVTEAFF | TRBV7-2
CASSQGLGGTEAFF | TRBV3-1
CASSRFAIDSYEQYF | TRBV28
CASAGQGSYNEQFF | TRBV5-1
CASSTGLREAFF | TRBV7-2
CASRAENTGELFF | TRBV2
CASRRGTSGINNEQFF | TRBV7-9
CASSFLGVGTDTQYF | TRBV28
CASSPRAGILTDTQYF | TRBV7-2
CASSELGVTDTQYF | TRBV6-1
CASSTDSTWGDTQYF | TRBV28
CASSQGLAGGPTDTQYF | TRBV4-1
CASSITPFPNSPLHF | TRBV7-8
CASSVTGVKGYTF | TRBV5-6
CASSLAVGQVNSPLHF | TRBV7-9
CSAQGTGGGYTF | TRBV20-1
CASSLVRGTLNTEAFF | TRBV5-1
CSASNSMEQFF | TRBV20-1
CSARGGGGQETQYF | TRBV20-1
CASSYNTYEQYF | TRBV2
CASSYIPGLRWDTYEQYF | TRBV12-3/TRBV12-4
CASMFRASSNEQFF | TRBV2
CASSSSGSETQHF | TRBV7-3
CASSSGKVFGEKLFF | TRBV11-2
CASSLETPDRWHGTDTQYF | TRBV11-2
CASSLQQNEKLFF | TRBV11-2
CAISISRTTQETQYF | TRBV10-3
CASSSHQTGKLLTF | TRBV7-8
CASSSQPGLVSGDTQYF | TRBV12-3/TRBV12-4